Presented here are 12 T cell receptor beta chains from one specimen sequenced in a study of T cell responses to AZD1222 COVID-19 vaccine. Generated by immunoSEQ multiplex PCR, the TCRdb table keeps only in-frame clones and is missing some. The profile shows about 130,000 clones, roughly 82% of them singletons. The sequenced sample was peripheral blood, obtained on day 0 of AZD1222 vaccination. The receptors originated from an adult in good health.

The CDR3 sequence is CAWSGSGGSGNTIYF. CDR3 DNA: TGTGCCTGGAGTGGCTCGGGGGGCTCTGGAAACACCATATATTTT. The chain links TRBV30 to TRBJ1-3, with a weak D call TRBD1 (5 bases). This CDR3 is 15 amino acids long. Trimming shortened V by 1 base and J by 0 bases, and 10 bases separated the two germline ends. The germline CDR1 and CDR2 sequences are GTSNPN and SVGIG (reference sequence).

The chain employs TRBV7-8 and TRBJ2-7; possible D gene TRBD1, 5 bases. V shed 5 bases and J shed 0 bases, with 23 bases lying between them. Germline-derived CDR1 and CDR2 are SGHVS and FQNEAQ. There are 18 residues in the CDR3. The CDR3 here is CASSPVGATGAHSYEQYF. CDR3 in DNA: TGTGCCAGCAGCCCAGTTGGGGCTACAGGAGCCCACTCCTACGAGCAGTACTTC.

This chain connects TRBV30 to TRBJ2-5, with D possibly called TRBD1 or TRBD2 (6 bases each). V lost 0 bases and J 1 base, leaving 12 bases between the germline ends. CDR3 length: 15 residues. From germline, CDR1 is GTSNPN and CDR2 SVGIG (reference sequence). The CDR3 bases are TGTGCCTGGAGTGTATCCGGGGGCCTCCAAGAGACCCAGTACTTC. It yields the protein CAWSVSGGLQETQYF. The variable domain in full, completed from reference TRBV30 and TRBJ2-5, reads SQTIHQWPATLVQPVGSPLSLECTVEGTSNPNLYWYRQAAGRGLQLLFYSVGIGQISSEVPQNLSASRPQDRQFILSSKKLLLSDSGFYLCAWSVSGGLQETQYFGPGTRLLVL.

The chain links TRBV15 to TRBJ2-3; D remains ambiguous. CDR3 length equals 14 residues. Germline V CDR1 and CDR2: LNHNV, YYDKDF (reference sequence). The V end was cut by 7 bases, the J end by 1 base, with 12 bases between. The DNA for the CDR3 is TGTGCCACCAAACCGGACGCCGGCACAGATACGCAGTATTTT. It encodes CATKPDAGTDTQYF. The variable domain in full, completed from reference TRBV15 and TRBJ2-3, reads DAMVIQNPRYQVTQFGKPVTLSCSQTLNHNVMYWYQQKSSQAPKLLFHYYDKDFNNEADTPDNFQSRRPNTSFCFLDIRSPGLGDTAMYLCATKPDAGTDTQYFGPGTRLTVL.

The V and J genes are TRBV24-1 and TRBJ1-2, with D uncertain. Germline CDR1 and CDR2: KGHDR and SFDVKD. The germline V and J ends were trimmed by 6 bases and 8 bases, with 21 bases remaining between them. The length of the CDR3 is 15 residues. CDR3 nucleotides: TGTGCCACCAGTCCGAACTCCAAAGATGGAGGCGGCTACACCTTC. This gives the protein CATSPNSKDGGGYTF.

The chain couples TRBV2 to TRBJ2-1, with TRBD1 matching 9 bases. V lost 6 bases, J lost 7 bases, and 13 bases stayed unmatched. CDR1 and CDR2 (germline): SNHLY, FYNNEI. The CDR3 consists of 16 residues. CDR3 sequence (DNA): TGTGCCAGCAGGGGGACAGGGAGTGTTTATCGGAATGAGCAGTTCTTC. Translating it yields CASRGTGSVYRNEQFF.

The V and J genes are TRBV25-1 and TRBJ1-4, with 9 bases that match TRBD1. The CDR3 has 16 residues. Germline V gene data show CDR1 as MGHDK and CDR2 as SYGVNS. After removal of 7 bases from V and 7 bases from J, the junction contained 13 bases not matched to a gene. The CDR3 spells CASTPPRGQGLEKLFF. CDR3 DNA: TGTGCCAGCACGCCACCTAGGGGACAGGGTCTTGAAAAACTGTTTTTT.

This chain uses TRBV27 with TRBJ1-4; D ambiguous. From germline, CDR1 is MNHEY and CDR2 SMNVEV (reference sequence). The CDR3 spans 15 residues. V was cut by 5 bases and J by 0 bases, with 10 bases left in between. This CDR3 is CASSRRGSTNEKLFF. The CDR3 bases are TGTGCCAGCAGTCGACGAGGGTCAACTAATGAAAAACTGTTTTTT.

The chain joins TRBV14 to TRBJ1-2; D perhaps matches TRBD1 (6 bases). CDR3 size: 11 residues. Trimming removed 4 bases from V and 10 bases from J, with 10 bases in between. Germline V CDR1 and CDR2: SGHDN, FVKESK. The CDR3 DNA is TGTGCCAGCAGCCTAGGGGGGGACTACACCTTC. Amino acids: CASSLGGDYTF.

V is TRBV30 and J is TRBJ2-7; D ambiguous. This CDR3 region has 12 residues. Trimming shortened V by 1 base and J by 2 bases, and 6 bases separated the two germline ends. CDR1 GTSNPN and CDR2 SVGIG come from the germline V gene (reference sequence). Here the CDR3 reads CAWSGATYEQYF. DNA of the CDR3: TGTGCCTGGAGTGGTGCCACCTACGAGCAGTACTTC.

This clone was observed a few times. V gene TRBV27 combines with J gene TRBJ2-3; D ambiguous. The ends were cut back, 4 bases at V and 8 bases at J, with 10 bases in the middle. Germline loops: CDR1 MNHEY, CDR2 SMNVEV (reference sequence). The CDR3 extends over 12 amino acids. This CDR3 reads CASSSDRSTQYF. The CDR3 DNA is TGTGCCAGCAGTTCCGACCGAAGTACGCAGTATTTT.

This clone turned up a few times. J is TRBJ1-4 and V is TRBV12-3 or TRBV12-4; D not resolved. There are 13 residues in the CDR3. Trimming took off 3 bases at V and 7 bases at J, with 9 bases between the two ends. For the CDR3, the DNA is TGTGCCAGCAGTTTGGTCGCCTTTGAAAAACTGTTTTTT. This codes for CASSLVAFEKLFF.